The rows below give T cell receptor beta chains drawn from one sample of a study of cytomegalovirus exposure and HLA in healthy donors. Sequencing was performed with immunoSEQ multiplex PCR; in TCRdb, only in-frame clones are kept and a portion is missing. The table shows 150,000 to 200,000 clones, with roughly 85% occurring only once. The source material was PBMCs. All receptors derive from a woman aged 45-59 years in good health and CMV-seropositive. CDR3s leave out the opening cysteine and the closing phenylalanine or tryptophan. Fields, in order: CDR3 length, clone size, J gene, V gene, CDR3 protein. Rows give clone size only sometimes, using once, few, many, or a class for an expanded clone.

15 once TRBJ2-3 TRBV7-9 ASSLVRISPGGDTQY
14 NA TRBJ2-7 TRBV4-1 ASSQGVQDSITKQY
10 NA TRBJ2-5 TRBV28 AVQSGGETQY
13 NA TRBJ1-3 TRBV2 ASSVRVLSGNTIY
12 NA TRBJ1-4 TRBV18 ASSPRDSNEKLF
12 NA TRBJ1-2 TRBV5-5 ASSFVMADYGYT
11 NA TRBJ2-3 TRBV12-5 ASGSSGADTQY
12 NA TRBJ1-1 TRBV5-8 ASTFGAINTEAF
10 NA TRBJ2-7 TRBV7-9 ASSPQSYEQY
17 few TRBJ2-4 TRBV7-2 ASSPQISLGQGEENIQY
13 once TRBJ1-6 TRBV6-6 ASSQLRGEGSPLH
14 NA TRBJ2-2 TRBV9 ASSPKDRGSTGELF
14 few TRBJ2-2 TRBV13 ASSPDGGHRTGELF
16 NA TRBJ2-6 TRBV19 ASSTGQGRSSGANVLT
11 NA TRBJ1-1 TRBV10-3 AIMGAVNTEAF
12 NA TRBJ1-5 TRBV25-1 ASSPNGQGPPQH
11 NA TRBJ1-3 TRBV11-2 ASSPGVGNTIY
9 NA TRBJ2-7 TRBV21-1 ASRLGDEQY
10 once TRBJ1-6 TRBV30 AWTKRESPLH
13 NA TRBJ2-1 TRBV5-1 ASRQTSGGAGEQF